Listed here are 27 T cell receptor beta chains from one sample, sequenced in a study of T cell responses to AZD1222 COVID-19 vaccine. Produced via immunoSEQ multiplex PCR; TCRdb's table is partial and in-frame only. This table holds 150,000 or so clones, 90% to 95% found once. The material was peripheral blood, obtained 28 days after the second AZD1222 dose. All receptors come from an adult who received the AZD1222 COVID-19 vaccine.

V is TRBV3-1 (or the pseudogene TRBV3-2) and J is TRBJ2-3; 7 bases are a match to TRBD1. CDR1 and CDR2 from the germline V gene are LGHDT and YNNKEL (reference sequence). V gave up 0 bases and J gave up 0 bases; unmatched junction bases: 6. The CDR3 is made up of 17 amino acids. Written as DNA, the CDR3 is TGTGCCAGCAGCCAAGATGTAGGGGGCCCAAGCACAGATACGCAGTATTTT. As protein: CASSQDVGGPSTDTQYF.

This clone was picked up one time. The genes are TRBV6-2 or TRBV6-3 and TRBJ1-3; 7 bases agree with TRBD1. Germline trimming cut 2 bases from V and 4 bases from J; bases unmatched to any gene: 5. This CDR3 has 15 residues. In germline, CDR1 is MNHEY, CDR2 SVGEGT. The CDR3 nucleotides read TGTGCCAGCAGTTACCTCGACAGGGACGGAAACACCATATATTTT. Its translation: CASSYLDRDGNTIYF.

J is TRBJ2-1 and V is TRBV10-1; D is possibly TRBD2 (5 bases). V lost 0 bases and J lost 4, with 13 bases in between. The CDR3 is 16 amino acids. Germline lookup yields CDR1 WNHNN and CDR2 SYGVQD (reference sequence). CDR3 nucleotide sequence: TGCGCCAGCAGTGAGTCGAGGACTCGAATTTACAATGAGCAGTTCTTC. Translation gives CASSESRTRIYNEQFF.

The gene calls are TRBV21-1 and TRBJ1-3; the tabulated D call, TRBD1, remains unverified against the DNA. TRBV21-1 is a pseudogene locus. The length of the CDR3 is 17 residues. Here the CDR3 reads CASSKGNGTNSGNTIYF. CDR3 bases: TGTGCCAGCAGCAAAGGTAATGGGACAAACTCTGGAAACACCATATATTTT.

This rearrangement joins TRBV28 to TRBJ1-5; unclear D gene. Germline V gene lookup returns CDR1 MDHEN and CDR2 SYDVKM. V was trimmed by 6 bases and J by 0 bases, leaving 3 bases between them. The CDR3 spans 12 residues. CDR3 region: CASSYSNQPQHF. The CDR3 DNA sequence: TGTGCCAGCAGCTATAGCAATCAGCCCCAGCATTTT. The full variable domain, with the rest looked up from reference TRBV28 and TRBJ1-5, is DVKVTQSSRYLVKRTGEKVFLECVQDMDHENMFWYRQDPGLGLRLIYFSYDVKMKEKGDIPEGYSVSREKKERFSLILESASTNQTSMYLCASSYSNQPQHFGDGTRLSIL.

The CDR3 loop is CASRPPPGLANEQFF. For the CDR3, the DNA is TGTGCCAGCAGGCCTCCCCCGGGACTAGCTAATGAGCAGTTCTTC. This chain uses TRBV6-2 or TRBV6-3 with TRBJ2-1, with 9 bases identical to TRBD2. The germline V gene has CDR1 MNHEY and CDR2 SVGEGT. V gave up 6 bases and J gave up 7 bases; unmatched junction bases: 10. The CDR3 runs to 15 residues.

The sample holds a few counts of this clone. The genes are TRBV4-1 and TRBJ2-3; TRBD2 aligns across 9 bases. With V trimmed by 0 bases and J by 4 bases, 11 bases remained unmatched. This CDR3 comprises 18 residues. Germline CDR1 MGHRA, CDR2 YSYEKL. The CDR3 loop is CASSQDGTPGGGADTQYF. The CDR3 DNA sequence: TGCGCCAGCAGCCAAGATGGGACCCCGGGCGGGGGGGCAGATACGCAGTATTTT.

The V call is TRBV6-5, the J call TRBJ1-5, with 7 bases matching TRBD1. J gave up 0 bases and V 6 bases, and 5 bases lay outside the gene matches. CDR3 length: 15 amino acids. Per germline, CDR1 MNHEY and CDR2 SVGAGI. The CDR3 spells CASRGDRISNQPQHF. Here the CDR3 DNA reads TGTGCCAGCAGAGGGGACAGAATTAGCAATCAGCCCCAGCATTTT.

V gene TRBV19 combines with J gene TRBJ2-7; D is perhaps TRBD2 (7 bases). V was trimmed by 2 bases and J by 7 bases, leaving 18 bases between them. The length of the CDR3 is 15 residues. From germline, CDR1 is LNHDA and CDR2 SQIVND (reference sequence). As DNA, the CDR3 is TGTGCCAGTAGTATAAGACGCGGGGGCCTTGAGGAGCAGTACTTC. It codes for CASSIRRGGLEEQYF.

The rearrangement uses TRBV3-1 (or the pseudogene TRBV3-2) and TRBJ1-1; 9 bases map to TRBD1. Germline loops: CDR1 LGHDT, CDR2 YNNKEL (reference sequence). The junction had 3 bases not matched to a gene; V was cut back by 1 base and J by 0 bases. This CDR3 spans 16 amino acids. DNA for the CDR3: TGTGCCAGCAGCCAAGCGACAGGGGGGATGAACACTGAAGCTTTCTTT. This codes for CASSQATGGMNTEAFF.

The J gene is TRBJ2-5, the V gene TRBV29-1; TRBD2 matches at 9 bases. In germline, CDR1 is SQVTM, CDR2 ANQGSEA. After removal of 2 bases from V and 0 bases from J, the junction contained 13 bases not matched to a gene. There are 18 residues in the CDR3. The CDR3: CSVEPESGGPQYQETQYF. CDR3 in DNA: TGCAGCGTTGAACCGGAGAGCGGGGGGCCACAGTACCAAGAGACCCAGTACTTC.

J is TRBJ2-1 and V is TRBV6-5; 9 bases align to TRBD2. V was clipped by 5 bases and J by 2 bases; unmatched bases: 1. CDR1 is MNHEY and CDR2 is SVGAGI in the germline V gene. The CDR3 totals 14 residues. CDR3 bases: TGTGCCAGCAGTAGCGGGGGGCCCTACAATGAGCAGTTCTTC. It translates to CASSSGGPYNEQFF.

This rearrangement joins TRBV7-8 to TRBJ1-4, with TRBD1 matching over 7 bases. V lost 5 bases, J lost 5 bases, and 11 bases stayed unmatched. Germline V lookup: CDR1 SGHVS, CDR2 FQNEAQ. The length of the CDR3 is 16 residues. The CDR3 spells CASSENSGTDNEKLFF. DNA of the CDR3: TGTGCCAGCAGCGAAAACTCCGGGACAGACAATGAAAAACTGTTTTTT. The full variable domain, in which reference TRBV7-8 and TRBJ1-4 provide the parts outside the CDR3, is GAGVSQSPRYKVAKRGQDVALRCDPISGHVSLFWYQQALGQGPEFLTYFQNEAQLDKSGLPSDRFFAERPEGSVSTLKIQRTQQEDSAVYLCASSENSGTDNEKLFFGSGTQLSVL.

The CDR3 bases are TGTGCCAGCAGTTTTTTTGGGAAAACTGAAGCTTTCTTT. Translation: CASSFFGKTEAFF. The chain recombines TRBV28 with TRBJ1-1; D is undetermined. Germline V gene data show CDR1 as MDHEN and CDR2 as SYDVKM. This CDR3 has 13 residues. The ends were cut back, 3 bases at V and 5 bases at J, with 10 bases in the middle.

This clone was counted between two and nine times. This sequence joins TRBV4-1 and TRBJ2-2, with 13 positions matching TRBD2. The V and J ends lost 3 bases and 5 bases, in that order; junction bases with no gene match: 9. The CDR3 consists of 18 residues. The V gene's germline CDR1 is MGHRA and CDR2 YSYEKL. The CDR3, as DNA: TGCGCCAGCAGCCAGGGCGGACTAGCGGGGGTGGGGACCGGGGAGCTGTTTTTT. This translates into CASSQGGLAGVGTGELFF.

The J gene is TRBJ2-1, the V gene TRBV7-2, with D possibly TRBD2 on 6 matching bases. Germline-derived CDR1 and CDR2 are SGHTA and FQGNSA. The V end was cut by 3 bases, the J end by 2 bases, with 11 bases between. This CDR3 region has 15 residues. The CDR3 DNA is TGTGCCAGCAGCTTGGGGACTCCCGCCTACAATGAGCAGTTCTTC. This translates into CASSLGTPAYNEQFF. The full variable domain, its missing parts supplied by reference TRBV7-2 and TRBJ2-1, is GAGVSQSPSNKVTEKGKDVELRCDPISGHTALYWYRQSLGQGLEFLIYFQGNSAPDKSGLPSDRFSAERTGGSVSTLTIQRTQQEDSAVYLCASSLGTPAYNEQFFGPGTRLTVL.

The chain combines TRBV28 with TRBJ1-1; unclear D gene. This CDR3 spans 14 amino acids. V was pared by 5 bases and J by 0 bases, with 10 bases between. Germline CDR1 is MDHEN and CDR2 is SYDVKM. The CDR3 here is CASSPTALNTEAFF. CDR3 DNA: TGTGCCAGCAGTCCGACGGCTTTGAACACTGAAGCTTTCTTT.

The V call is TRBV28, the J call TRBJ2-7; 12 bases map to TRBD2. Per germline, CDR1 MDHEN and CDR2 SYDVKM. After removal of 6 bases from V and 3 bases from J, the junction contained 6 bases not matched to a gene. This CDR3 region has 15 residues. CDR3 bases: TGTGCCAGCAGCCCTACTAGCGGGGGGTTCTACGAGCAGTACTTC. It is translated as CASSPTSGGFYEQYF. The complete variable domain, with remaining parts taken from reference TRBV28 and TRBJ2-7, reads DVKVTQSSRYLVKRTGEKVFLECVQDMDHENMFWYRQDPGLGLRLIYFSYDVKMKEKGDIPEGYSVSREKKERFSLILESASTNQTSMYLCASSPTSGGFYEQYFGPGTRLTVT.

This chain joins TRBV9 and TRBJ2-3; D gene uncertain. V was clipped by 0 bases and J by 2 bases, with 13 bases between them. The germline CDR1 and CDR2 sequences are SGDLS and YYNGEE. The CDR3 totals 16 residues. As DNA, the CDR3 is TGTGCCAGCAGCGTAGAGGCAGGTTATCACACAGATACGCAGTATTTT. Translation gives CASSVEAGYHTDTQYF.

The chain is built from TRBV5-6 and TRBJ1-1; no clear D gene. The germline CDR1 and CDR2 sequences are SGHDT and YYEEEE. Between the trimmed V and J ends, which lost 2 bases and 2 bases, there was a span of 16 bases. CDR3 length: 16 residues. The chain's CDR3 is CASSFSWGSYNTEAFF. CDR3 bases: TGTGCCAGCAGCTTTAGTTGGGGATCATACAACACTGAAGCTTTCTTT.

CDR3 DNA sequence: TGTGCCAGCAGCTTAGGGGGACTAGCTGGGGAGACCCAGTACTTC. It is translated as CASSLGGLAGETQYF. The V and J genes are TRBV7-2 and TRBJ2-5, with TRBD2 matching 9 bases. The CDR3 spans 15 residues. With V trimmed by 1 base and J by 5 bases, 5 bases remained unmatched. Germline V gene sequence: CDR1 SGHTA, CDR2 FQGNSA.

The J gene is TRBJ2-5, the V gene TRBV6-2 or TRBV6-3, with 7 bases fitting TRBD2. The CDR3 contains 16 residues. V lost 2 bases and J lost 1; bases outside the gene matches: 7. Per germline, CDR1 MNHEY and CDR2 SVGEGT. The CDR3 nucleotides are TGTGCCAGCAGTTACGAGACGGGAGGTCCCCAAGAGACCCAGTACTTC. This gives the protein CASSYETGGPQETQYF.

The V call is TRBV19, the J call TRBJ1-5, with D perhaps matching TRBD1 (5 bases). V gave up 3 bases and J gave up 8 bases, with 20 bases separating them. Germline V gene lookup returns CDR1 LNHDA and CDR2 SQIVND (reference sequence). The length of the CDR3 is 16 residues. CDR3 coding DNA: TGTGCCAGTAGTATGGGGTGGGACCGCTCTGTGGAGCCCCAGCATTTT. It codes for CASSMGWDRSVEPQHF.

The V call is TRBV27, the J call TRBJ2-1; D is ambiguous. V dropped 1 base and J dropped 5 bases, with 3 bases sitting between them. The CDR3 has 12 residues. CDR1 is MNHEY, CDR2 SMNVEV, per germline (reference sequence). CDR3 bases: TGTGCCAGCAGTTTATGGCACAATGAGCAGTTCTTC. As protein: CASSLWHNEQFF.

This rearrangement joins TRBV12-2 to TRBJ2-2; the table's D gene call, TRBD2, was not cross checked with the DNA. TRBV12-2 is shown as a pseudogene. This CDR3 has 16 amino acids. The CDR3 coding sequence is TGTGCAAGTCGCGAAGGGACTAGCGGGGACACCGGGGAGCTGTTTTTT. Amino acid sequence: CASREGTSGDTGELFF.

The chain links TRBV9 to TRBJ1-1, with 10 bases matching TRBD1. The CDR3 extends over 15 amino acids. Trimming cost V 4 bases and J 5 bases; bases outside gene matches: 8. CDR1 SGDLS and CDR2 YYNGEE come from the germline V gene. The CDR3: CASSSPGQGRTEAFF. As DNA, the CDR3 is TGTGCCAGCAGCTCTCCGGGACAGGGGCGGACTGAAGCTTTCTTT.

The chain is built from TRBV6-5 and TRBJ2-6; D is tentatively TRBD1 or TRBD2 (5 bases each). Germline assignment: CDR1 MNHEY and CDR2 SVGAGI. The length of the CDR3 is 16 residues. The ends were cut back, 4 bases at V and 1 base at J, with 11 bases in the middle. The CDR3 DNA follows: TGTGCCAGCAGTTTACTCGAGGGGTCTGGGGCCAACGTCCTGACTTTC. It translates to CASSLLEGSGANVLTF.